This TCR beta chain was observed in a study of blood T cell repertoires in COVID-19. In the study overall: The United States, Italy and Spain provided the acute and convalescent COVID-19 samples. PBMCs, B-cell-depleted T cells, or T cells provided the cDNA or gDNA that made up the material.

Per the germline V gene, CDR1 is SGHRS and CDR2 is YFSETQ. V shed 8 bases and J 4 bases; nucleotides not matched to a gene: 8. The CDR3 is 14 residues long. Authors' data handling: Nucleated cell counts were estimated from reference gene primer amplification. Assay used: immunoSEQ multiplex PCR; TCRdb lists only in-frame clones, some missing. The DNA gave D and trimming, while V, J and clone size come from that table. The sample has roughly 250,000 clones, approximately 80% seen once. Sequenced input: peripheral blood. V gene TRBV5-1 combines with J gene TRBJ1-5; 8 positions match TRBD1. The clonotype comes from a woman aged 40 to 55 with active or convalescent COVID-19. The CDR3 sequence is CASSPGGRNQPQHF. For the CDR3, the DNA is TGCGCCAGTAGCCCAGGGGGCAGAAATCAGCCCCAGCATTTT.